This TCR beta chain was recovered during a study of blood T cell repertoires in COVID-19. For the study at large: COVID-19 samples from acute and convalescent phases originated in the United States, Italy and Spain. The analysed material was cDNA or gDNA that came from T cells, B-cell-depleted T cells, or PBMCs.

Germline CDR1 is SNHLY and CDR2 is FYNNEI. V gave up 3 bases and J gave up 0 bases, with 9 bases separating them. The CDR3 is 15 amino acids. Original data processing: Nucleated cell number was recorded as an estimate derived from reference gene primer amplification. Assay: immunoSEQ multiplex PCR; the TCRdb copy retains only in-frame clones and omits some. V, J and clone size are those of that table, while D and trimming were read from the DNA. The sample comprises 150,000 to 180,000 clones, approximately 91% of which are singletons, and roughly 2.2% rests with the top ten. This clone was seen only a few times.

This sequence originates from a woman in her seventies with acute or convalescent COVID-19. This chain connects TRBV2 to TRBJ1-5, with unresolved D. The specimen sequenced was peripheral blood. The CDR3 DNA is TGTGCCAGCAGTGAGTGGGCCAGTAGCAATCAGCCCCAGCATTTT. This gives the protein CASSEWASSNQPQHF.